These 10 T cell receptor beta chains were all obtained from the same sample, sequenced in a study of cytomegalovirus exposure and HLA in healthy donors. PCR was performed using 60 Vbeta and 13 Jbeta primers. This table comes from immunoSEQ multiplex PCR, and its TCRdb copy is limited to in-frame clones, with some not included. The repertoire holds some 200,000 clones, with less than 85% as singletons. The sequenced sample consisted of PBMCs. These receptors were collected from a girl aged 2 to 9 in good health and CMV-seronegative.

The chain has TRBV18 and TRBJ1-2; 8 nucleotides align to TRBD1. J was trimmed by 4 bases and V by 3 bases; bases with no gene match: 7. CDR3 length: 15 residues. CDR1 is KGHSH, CDR2 LQKENI, per germline. CDR3 residues: CASSPGGQEGYGYTF. The CDR3 DNA follows: TGTGCCAGCTCACCGGGGGGACAGGAAGGCTATGGCTACACCTTC.

The gene calls are TRBV30 and TRBJ1-2; D call uncertain. V lost 3 bases to trimming and J lost 8 bases, with 10 bases between them. The CDR3 is made up of 11 amino acids. CDR1 is GTSNPN and CDR2 is SVGIG in the germline V gene (reference sequence). CDR3 region: CAWSPGRGYTF. The CDR3 DNA reads TGTGCCTGGAGCCCCGGGAGGGGCTACACCTTC.

The chain links TRBV27 to TRBJ2-1, with TRBD1 as a possible D gene (6 bases). Germline V lookup: CDR1 MNHEY, CDR2 SMNVEV (reference sequence). The V gene lost 11 bases and the J gene lost 0 bases, with 20 bases spanning the gap. The CDR3 spans 16 residues. The CDR3 coding sequence is TGTGCCTCCCTCCCGGGACAATGGCACTCCTACAATGAGCAGTTCTTC. Protein: CASLPGQWHSYNEQFF.

The genes are TRBV7-9 and TRBJ2-1, with 9 bases lining up with TRBD2. This CDR3 has 15 residues. Germline trimming cut 5 bases from V and 0 bases from J; bases unmatched to any gene: 2. Germline-derived CDR1 and CDR2 are SEHNR and FQNEAQ (reference sequence). The CDR3 bases are TGTGCCAGCAGCCAAGCGGGGGGCTCCTACAATGAGCAGTTCTTC. Its protein product is CASSQAGGSYNEQFF.

This sequence joins TRBV4-1 and TRBJ1-1; the match to TRBD1 covers 7 bases. The CDR3 length is 16 residues. CDR1 is MGHRA and CDR2 is YSYEKL in the germline V gene. J gave up 0 bases and V 5 bases, and 9 bases lay outside the gene matches. The chain's CDR3 is CASSTAGGRMNTEAFF. DNA for the CDR3: TGCGCCAGCAGCACCGCAGGGGGAAGGATGAACACTGAAGCTTTCTTT.

This chain uses TRBV5-1 with TRBJ1-5; no reliable D call. CDR1 and CDR2 from the germline V gene are SGHRS and YFSETQ. This CDR3 comprises 14 residues. The V end was cut by 0 bases, the J end by 4 bases, with 8 bases between. The CDR3 sequence: CASSLDSLNQPQHF. The CDR3 DNA follows: TGCGCCAGCAGCTTGGACAGTTTAAATCAGCCCCAGCATTTT.

J is TRBJ2-6 and V is TRBV5-4, with TRBD2 as a possible D gene (6 bases). Germline V gene data show CDR1 as SGHNT and CDR2 as YYREEE (reference sequence). The CDR3 sequence is 14 residues long. Trimming stripped 4 bases from V and 11 bases from J, with 16 bases between. The CDR3 spells CASSRPPPSDVLTF. The CDR3 bases are TGTGCCAGCAGCCGTCCCCCCCCTAGCGACGTCCTGACTTTC.

The chain joins TRBV6-1 to TRBJ2-5; D not certain. This CDR3 is built from 12 residues. The germline V gene has CDR1 MNHNS and CDR2 SASEGT. With 7 bases removed from V and 4 bases from J, the gap between germline ends came to 10 bases. The CDR3 DNA sequence: TGTGCCAGCACTCTATCTGGAGAGACCCAGTACTTC. Its translation: CASTLSGETQYF.

This chain connects TRBV19 to TRBJ1-1, with a weak D call TRBD1 (5 bases). V was shortened by 4 bases and J by 5 bases, with 11 bases between the two germline ends. Germline CDR1 reads LNHDA; CDR2 reads SQIVND (reference sequence). The CDR3 has 13 residues. CDR3: CASSTTTETEAFF. CDR3 in DNA: TGTGCCAGTAGTACCACGACAGAAACTGAAGCTTTCTTT.

The chain employs TRBV6-5 and TRBJ2-1; TRBD2 agrees at 9 bases. The J segment lost 10 bases and the V segment lost 2 bases, leaving 9 bases of the junction unmatched. Germline V lookup: CDR1 MNHEY, CDR2 SVGAGI. The CDR3 length is 15 residues. The CDR3 here is CASSYGGRAQVEQFF. CDR3 bases: TGTGCCAGCAGTTACGGCGGGAGGGCCCAAGTGGAGCAGTTCTTC.